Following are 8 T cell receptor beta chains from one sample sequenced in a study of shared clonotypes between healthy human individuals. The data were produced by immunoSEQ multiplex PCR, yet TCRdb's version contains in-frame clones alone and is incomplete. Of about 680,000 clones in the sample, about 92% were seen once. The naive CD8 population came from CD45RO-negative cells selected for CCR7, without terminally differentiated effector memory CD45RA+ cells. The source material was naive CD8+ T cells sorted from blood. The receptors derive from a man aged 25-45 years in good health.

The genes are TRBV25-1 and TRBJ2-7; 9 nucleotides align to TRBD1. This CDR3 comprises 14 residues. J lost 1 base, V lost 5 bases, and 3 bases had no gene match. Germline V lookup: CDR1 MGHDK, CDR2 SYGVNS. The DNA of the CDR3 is TGTGCCAGCAGTATACAGGGGGCGTCCTACGAGCAGTACTTC. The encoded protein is CASSIQGASYEQYF.

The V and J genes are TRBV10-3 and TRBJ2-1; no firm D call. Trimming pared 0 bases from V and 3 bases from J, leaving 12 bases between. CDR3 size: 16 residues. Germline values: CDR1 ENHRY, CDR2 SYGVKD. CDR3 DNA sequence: TGTGCCATCAGTGAGTCGCGACTGGCCTTCTACAATGAGCAGTTCTTC. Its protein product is CAISESRLAFYNEQFF.

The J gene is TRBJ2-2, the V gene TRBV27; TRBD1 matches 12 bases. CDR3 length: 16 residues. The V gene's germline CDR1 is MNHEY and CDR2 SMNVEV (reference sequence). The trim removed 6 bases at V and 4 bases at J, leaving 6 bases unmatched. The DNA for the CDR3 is TGTGCCAGCAGACAACCGGGACAGGGGGCCACCGGGGAGCTGTTTTTT. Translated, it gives CASRQPGQGATGELFF.

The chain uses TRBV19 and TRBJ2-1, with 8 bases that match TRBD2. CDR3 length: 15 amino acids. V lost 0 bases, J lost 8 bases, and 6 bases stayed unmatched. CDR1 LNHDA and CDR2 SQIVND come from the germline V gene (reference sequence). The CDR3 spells CASSIDKLAADEQFF. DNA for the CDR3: TGTGCCAGTAGTATAGATAAACTAGCGGCCGATGAGCAGTTCTTC.

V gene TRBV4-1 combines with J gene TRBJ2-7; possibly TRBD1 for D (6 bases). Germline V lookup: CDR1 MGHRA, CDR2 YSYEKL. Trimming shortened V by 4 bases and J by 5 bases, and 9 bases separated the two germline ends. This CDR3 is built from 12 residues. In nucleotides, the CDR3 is TGCGCCAGCAGCCTGGGGACAAACGAGCAGTACTTC. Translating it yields CASSLGTNEQYF.

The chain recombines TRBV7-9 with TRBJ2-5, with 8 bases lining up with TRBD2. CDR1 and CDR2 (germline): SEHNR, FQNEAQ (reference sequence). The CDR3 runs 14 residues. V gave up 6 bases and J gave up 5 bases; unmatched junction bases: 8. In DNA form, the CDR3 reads TGTGCCAGCAGTTCCCGGACTAGCTGGGAGACCCAGTACTTC. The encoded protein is CASSSRTSWETQYF.

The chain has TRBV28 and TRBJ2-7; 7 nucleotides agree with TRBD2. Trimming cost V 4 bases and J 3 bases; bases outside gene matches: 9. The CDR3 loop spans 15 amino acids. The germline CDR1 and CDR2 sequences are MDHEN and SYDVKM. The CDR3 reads CASSYTSAYFYEQYF. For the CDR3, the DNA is TGTGCCAGCAGTTATACTAGCGCCTATTTCTACGAGCAGTACTTC.

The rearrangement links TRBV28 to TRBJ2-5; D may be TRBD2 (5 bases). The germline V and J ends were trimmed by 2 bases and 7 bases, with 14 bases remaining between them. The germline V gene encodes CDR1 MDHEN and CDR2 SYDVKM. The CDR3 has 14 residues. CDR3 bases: TGTGCCAGCAGTTTAGCACCGGACGGAGGGACCCAGTACTTC. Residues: CASSLAPDGGTQYF.